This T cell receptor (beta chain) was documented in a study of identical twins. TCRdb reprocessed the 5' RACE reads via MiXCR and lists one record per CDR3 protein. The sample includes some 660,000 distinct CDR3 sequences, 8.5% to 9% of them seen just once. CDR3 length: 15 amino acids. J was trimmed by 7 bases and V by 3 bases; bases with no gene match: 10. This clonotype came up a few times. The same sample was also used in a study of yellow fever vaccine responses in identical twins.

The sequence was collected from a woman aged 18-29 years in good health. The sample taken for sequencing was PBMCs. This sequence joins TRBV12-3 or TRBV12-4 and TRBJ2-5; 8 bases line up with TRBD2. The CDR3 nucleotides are TGTGCCAGCAGTTTTGCCGGGGGGGGCCGGTGGACCCAGTACTTC. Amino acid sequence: CASSFAGGGRWTQYF.